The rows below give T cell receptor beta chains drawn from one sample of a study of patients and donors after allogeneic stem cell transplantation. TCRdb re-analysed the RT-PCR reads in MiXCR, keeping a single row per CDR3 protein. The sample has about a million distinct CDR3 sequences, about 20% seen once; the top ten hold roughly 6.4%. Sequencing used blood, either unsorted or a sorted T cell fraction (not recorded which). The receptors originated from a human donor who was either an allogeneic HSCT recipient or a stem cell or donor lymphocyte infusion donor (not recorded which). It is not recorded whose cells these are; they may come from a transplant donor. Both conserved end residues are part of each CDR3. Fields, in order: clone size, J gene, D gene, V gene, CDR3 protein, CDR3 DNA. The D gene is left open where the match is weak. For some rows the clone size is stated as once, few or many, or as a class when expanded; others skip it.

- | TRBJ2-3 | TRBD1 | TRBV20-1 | CSANRGLFRRGTDTQYF | TGCAGTGCGAACAGGGGGCTATTCCGAAGGGGCACAGATACGCAGTATTTT
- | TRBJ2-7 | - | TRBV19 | CASSNRVGYEQYF | TGTGCCAGTAGTAACAGGGTTGGCTACGAGCAGTACTTC
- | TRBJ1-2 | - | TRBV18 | CASSPLAANGYTF | TGTGCCAGCTCACCACTAGCGGCCAATGGCTACACCTTC
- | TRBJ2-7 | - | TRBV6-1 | CASTRGGRSYEQYF | TGTGCCAGTACGAGGGGGGGTAGGTCCTACGAGCAGTACTTC
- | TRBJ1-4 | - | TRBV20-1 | CSSNPQGRIEKLFF | TGCAGTTCTAACCCCCAGGGGAGAATTGAAAAACTGTTTTTT
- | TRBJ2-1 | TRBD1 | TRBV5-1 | CASSPTFGTGVNEQFF | TGCGCCAGCAGCCCCACCTTCGGGACAGGGGTAAATGAGCAGTTCTTC
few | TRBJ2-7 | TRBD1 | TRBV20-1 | CSARARDSEQYF | TGCAGTGCTAGAGCTAGGGACAGCGAGCAGTACTTC
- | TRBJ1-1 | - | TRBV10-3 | CAITGSHAAEAFF | TGTGCCATCACGGGATCTCACGCGGCTGAAGCTTTCTTT
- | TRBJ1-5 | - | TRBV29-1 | CSVGSGDNQPQHF | TGCAGCGTTGGTTCAGGGGACAATCAGCCCCAGCATTTT
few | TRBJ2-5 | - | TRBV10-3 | CAISKSQETQYF | TGTGCCATCAGTAAAAGTCAGGAGACCCAGTACTTC
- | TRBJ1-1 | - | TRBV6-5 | CASSYARVSILTEAFF | TGTGCCAGCAGTTACGCCAGGGTGAGCATCTTAACTGAAGCTTTCTTT
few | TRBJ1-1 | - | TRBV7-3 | CASSPRAGRFTEAFF | TGTGCCAGCAGCCCCCGGGCAGGGCGGTTTACTGAAGCTTTCTTT
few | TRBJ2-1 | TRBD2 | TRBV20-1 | CSATLGGGYNEQFF | TGCAGTGCTACGCTTGGGGGGGGCTACAATGAGCAGTTCTTC
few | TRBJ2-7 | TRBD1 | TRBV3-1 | CASSIGGLSYNEQYF | TGTGCCAGCTCGATAGGGGGCCTTTCCTACAACGAGCAGTACTTC
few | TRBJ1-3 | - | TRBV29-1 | CSVDHREGAGNTIYF | TGCAGCGTTGATCATCGGGAGGGGGCTGGAAACACCATATATTTT
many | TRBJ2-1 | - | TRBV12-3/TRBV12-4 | CASSSSREYNEQFF | TGTGCCAGCAGTTCTAGTCGGGAATACAATGAGCAGTTCTTC
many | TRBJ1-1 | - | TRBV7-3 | CASSSRENTEAFF | TGTGCCAGCAGCTCCAGGGAGAACACTGAAGCTTTCTTT
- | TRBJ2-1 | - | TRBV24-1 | CATSRTASSYNEQFF | TGTGCCACCAGTCGGACAGCGAGCTCCTACAATGAGCAGTTCTTC
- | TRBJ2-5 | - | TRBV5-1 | CASSLDPAETQYF | TGCGCCAGCAGCTTGGACCCAGCGGAGACCCAGTACTTC
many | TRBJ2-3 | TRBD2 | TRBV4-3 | CASSQDSGGSDTQYF | TGCGCCAGCAGCCAAGACAGCGGGGGGTCAGATACGCAGTATTTT
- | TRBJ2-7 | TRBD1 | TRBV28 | CASSPPPTGEQYF | TGTGCCAGCAGTCCCCCCCCGACAGGGGAGCAGTACTTC
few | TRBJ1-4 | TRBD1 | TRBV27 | CASTRTGRTEKLFF | TGTGCCAGCACGCGGACAGGGCGAACGGAAAAACTGTTTTTT
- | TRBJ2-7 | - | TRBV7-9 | CASSLVGVTRYEQYF | TGTGCCAGCAGCTTAGTCGGGGTCACCCGCTACGAGCAGTACTTC
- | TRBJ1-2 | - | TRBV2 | CASSDNVLNYGYTF | TGTGCCAGCAGTGATAACGTCCTTAACTATGGCTACACCTTC
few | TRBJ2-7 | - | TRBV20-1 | CSAGVAGEQYF | TGCAGTGCTGGGGTAGCAGGCGAGCAGTACTTC
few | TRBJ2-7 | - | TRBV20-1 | CSARDRRANYEQYF | TGCAGTGCTAGAGATCGGAGGGCCAACTACGAGCAGTACTTC
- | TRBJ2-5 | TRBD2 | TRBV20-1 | CSARVAGGGETQYF | TGCAGTGCTAGGGTAGCGGGAGGTGGAGAGACCCAGTACTTC
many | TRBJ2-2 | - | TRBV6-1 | CASRGVAGELFF | TGTGCCAGCAGGGGGGTGGCCGGGGAGCTGTTTTTT
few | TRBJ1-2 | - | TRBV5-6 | CASSLKMWEEGYTF | TGTGCCAGCAGCTTGAAAATGTGGGAAGAGGGCTACACCTTC
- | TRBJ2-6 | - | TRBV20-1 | CSASPRMTDVLTF | TGCAGTGCTAGCCCCAGGATGACCGACGTCCTGACTTTC
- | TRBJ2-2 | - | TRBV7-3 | CASSLLSRTATGELFF | TGTGCCAGCAGCTTACTTTCCAGGACAGCCACCGGGGAGCTGTTTTTT
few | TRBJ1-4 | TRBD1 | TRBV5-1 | CASSLSVQGVDEKLFF | TGCGCCAGCAGCTTGTCGGTACAGGGGGTGGATGAAAAACTGTTTTTT